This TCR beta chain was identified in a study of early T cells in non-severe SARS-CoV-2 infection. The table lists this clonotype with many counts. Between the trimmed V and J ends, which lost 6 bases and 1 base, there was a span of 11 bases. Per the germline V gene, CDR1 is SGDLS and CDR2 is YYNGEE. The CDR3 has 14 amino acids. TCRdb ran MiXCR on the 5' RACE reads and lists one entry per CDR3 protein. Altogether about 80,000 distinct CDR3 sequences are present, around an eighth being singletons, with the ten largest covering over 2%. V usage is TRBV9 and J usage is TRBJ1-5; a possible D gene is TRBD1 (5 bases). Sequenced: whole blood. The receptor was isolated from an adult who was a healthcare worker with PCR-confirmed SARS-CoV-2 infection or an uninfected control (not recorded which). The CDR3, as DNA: TGTGCCAGCAACCCGTCAGGGAGCAATCAGCCCCAGCATTTT. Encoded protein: CASNPSGSNQPQHF.